This T cell receptor (beta chain) was sequenced during a study of tissue T cells after allogeneic stem cell transplantation. The assay was immunoSEQ multiplex PCR, and TCRdb's table has in-frame clones only and misses some. The sample lists about 8,200 clones, around half occurring once. With 2 bases removed from V and 4 bases from J, the gap between germline ends came to 5 bases. The CDR3 runs 12 residues. Germline values: CDR1 KGHPV, CDR2 FQNQEV (reference sequence). As regards this clone: Its antigen is currently unknown. Mouse names are used for the genes. The CDR3 is cut off 1 residue early in the read; its end comes from the germline J gene.

Specified time point: mouse harvest day 7 after allogeneic transplant. Each mouse received 10^7 T-cell-depleted marrow cells plus 10^6 splenic CD5+ T cells by tail vein. Whole-study findings and limits: Which tissue TCRs were alloreactive or antigen-specific was not determined. Some clones might be persisting host cells.

This chain joins TRBV26 and TRBJ1-1, with D unclear. The source material was gut tissue. This TCR was recovered from a female BALB/c mouse given C57BL/6 T cells with graft-versus-host disease after an allogeneic hematopoietic cell transplant. CDR3 loop: CASSLPGTEVFF. The part of the CDR3 DNA that was read is TGTGCCAGCAGTCTGCCGGGCACAGAAGTCTTC.